This T cell receptor (beta chain) was identified during a study of response to subunit inactivated influenza vaccine. TCRdb redid the calling of the RT-PCR reads with MiXCR, one entry per CDR3 protein. The sample includes roughly 500,000 distinct CDR3 sequences, more than 15% seen only once; the top ten take less than 4%. This CDR3 contains 15 residues. The germline CDR1 and CDR2 sequences are MGHRA and YSYEKL. The V end was cut by 1 base, the J end by 0 bases, with 7 bases between. Study results and caveats: The authors suggested that few new T cells are recruited per seasonal influenza vaccination.

This clonotype was found many times. Its antigen is not identified. This clonotype originated in a man in his fifties or sixties who received an inactivated influenza vaccine. This sample comprised CD4+ T cells sorted from PBMCs, obtained around 25 months after vaccination. The genes are TRBV4-1 and TRBJ2-1; D is unclear. The DNA of the CDR3 is TGCGCCAGCAGCCAAGCGCGGAGCTCCTACAATGAGCAGTTCTTC. This encodes CASSQARSSYNEQFF.